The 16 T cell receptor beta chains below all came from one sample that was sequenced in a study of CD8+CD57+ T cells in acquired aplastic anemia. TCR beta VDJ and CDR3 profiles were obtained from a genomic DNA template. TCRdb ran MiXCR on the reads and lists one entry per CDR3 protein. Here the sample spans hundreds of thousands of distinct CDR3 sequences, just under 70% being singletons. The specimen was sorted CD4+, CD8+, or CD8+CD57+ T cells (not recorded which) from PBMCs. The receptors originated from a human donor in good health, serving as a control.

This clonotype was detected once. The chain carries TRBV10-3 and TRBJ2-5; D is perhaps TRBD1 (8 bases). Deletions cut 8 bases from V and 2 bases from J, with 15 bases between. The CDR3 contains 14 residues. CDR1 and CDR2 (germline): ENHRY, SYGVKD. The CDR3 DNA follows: TGTGCCATCGCGATACAGGGGGGGCAAGAGACCCAGTACTTC. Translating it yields CAIAIQGGQETQYF.

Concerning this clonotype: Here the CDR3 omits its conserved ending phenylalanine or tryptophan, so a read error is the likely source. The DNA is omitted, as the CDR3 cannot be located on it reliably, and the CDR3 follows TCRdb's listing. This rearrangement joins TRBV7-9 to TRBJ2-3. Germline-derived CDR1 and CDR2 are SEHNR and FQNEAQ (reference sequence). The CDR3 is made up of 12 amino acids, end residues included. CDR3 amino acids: CASSLTGTYEQY.

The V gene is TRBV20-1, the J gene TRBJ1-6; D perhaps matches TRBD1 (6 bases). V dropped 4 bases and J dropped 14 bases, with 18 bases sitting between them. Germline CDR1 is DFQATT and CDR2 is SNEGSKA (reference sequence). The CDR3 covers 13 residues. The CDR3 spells CSATGQGRTALHF. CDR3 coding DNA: TGCAGTGCTACAGGGCAGGGGAGGACTGCCCTCCACTTT.

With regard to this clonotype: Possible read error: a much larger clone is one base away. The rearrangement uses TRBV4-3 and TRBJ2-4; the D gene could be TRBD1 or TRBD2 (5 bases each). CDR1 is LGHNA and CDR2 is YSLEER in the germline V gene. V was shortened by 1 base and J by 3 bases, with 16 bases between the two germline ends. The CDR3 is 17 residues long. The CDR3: CASSQVKWGMGKNIQYF. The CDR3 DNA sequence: TGCGCCAGCAGCCAAGTTAAGTGGGGGATGGGCAAAAACATTCAGTACTTC.

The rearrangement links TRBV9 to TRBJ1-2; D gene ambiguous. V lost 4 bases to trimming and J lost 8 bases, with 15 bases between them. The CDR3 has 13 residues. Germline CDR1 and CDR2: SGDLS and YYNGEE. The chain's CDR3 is CASSFELAGGYTF. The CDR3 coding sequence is TGTGCCAGCAGCTTCGAATTAGCGGGGGGCTACACCTTC.

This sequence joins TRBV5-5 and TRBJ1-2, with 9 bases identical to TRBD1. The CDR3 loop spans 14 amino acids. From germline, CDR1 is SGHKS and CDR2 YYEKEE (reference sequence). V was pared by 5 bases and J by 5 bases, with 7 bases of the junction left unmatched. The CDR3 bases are TGTGCCAGCAGTTGGACAGGGGCACTGTATGGCTACACCTTC. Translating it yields CASSWTGALYGYTF.

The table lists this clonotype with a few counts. CDR3 region: CAISEPDRSSYNSPLHF. The DNA for the CDR3 is TGTGCCATCAGTGAGCCCGACAGGAGCTCCTATAATTCACCCCTCCACTTT. The genes are TRBV10-3 and TRBJ1-6; D might be TRBD1 (6 bases). Germline V gene sequence: CDR1 ENHRY, CDR2 SYGVKD. CDR3 length equals 17 residues. V lost 2 bases, J lost 0 bases, and 11 bases lay in between.

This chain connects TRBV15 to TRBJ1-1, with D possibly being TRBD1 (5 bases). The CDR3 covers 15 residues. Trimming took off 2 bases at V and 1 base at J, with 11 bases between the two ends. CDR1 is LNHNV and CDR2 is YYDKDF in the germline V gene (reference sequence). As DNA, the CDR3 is TGTGCCACCAGCAGATCCTGGGGGGGGAACACTGAAGCTTTCTTT. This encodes CATSRSWGGNTEAFF.

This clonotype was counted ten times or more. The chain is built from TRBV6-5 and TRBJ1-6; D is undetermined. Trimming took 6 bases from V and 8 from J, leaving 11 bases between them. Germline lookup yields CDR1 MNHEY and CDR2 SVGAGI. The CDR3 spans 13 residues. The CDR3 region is CASRDPQDSPLHF. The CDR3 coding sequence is TGTGCCAGCAGGGACCCCCAGGATTCACCCCTCCACTTT.

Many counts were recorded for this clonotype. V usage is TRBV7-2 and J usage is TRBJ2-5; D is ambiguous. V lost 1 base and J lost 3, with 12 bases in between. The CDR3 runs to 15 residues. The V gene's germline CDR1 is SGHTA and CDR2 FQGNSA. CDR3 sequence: CASSLDRITKETQYF. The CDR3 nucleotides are TGTGCCAGCAGCTTAGACCGGATTACAAAAGAGACCCAGTACTTC.

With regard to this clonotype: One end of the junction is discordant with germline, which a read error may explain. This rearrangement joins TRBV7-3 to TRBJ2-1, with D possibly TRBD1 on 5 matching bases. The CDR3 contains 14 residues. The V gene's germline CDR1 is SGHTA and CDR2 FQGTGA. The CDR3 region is CASSEGVTTEELFF. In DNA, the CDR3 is TGTGCCAGCAGCGAAGGGGTTACCACTGAAGAGCTCTTTTTC.

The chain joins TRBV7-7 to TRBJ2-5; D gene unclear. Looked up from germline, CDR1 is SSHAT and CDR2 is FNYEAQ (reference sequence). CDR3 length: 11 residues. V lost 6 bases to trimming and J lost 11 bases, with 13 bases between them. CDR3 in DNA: TGTGCCAGCAGTCGCGACGGGCAACAGTACTTC. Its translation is CASSRDGQQYF.

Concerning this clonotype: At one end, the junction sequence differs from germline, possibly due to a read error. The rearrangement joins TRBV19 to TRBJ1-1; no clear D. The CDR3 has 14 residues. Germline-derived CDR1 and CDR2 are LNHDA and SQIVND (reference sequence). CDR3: CASSIVGTRTEAIF. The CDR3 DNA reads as TGTGCCAGTAGTATAGTGGGCACACGCACTGAGGCCATCTTT.

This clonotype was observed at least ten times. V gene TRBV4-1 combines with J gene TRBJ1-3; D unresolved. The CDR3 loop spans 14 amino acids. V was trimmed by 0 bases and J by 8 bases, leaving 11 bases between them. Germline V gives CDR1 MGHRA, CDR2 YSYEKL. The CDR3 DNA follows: TGCGCCAGCAGCCAAGAGGTGGTCTCGGACACCATATATTTT. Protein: CASSQEVVSDTIYF.

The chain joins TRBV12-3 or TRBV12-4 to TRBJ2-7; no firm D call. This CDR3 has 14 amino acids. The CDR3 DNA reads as TGTGCTAGTGGCCTTACGGTTGGGGTTTACGAGCAGTACTTC. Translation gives CASGLTVGVYEQYF.

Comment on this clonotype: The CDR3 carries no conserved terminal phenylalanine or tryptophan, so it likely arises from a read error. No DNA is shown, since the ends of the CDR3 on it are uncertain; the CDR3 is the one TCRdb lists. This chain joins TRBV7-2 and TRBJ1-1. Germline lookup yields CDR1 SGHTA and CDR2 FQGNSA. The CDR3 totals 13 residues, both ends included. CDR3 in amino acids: CASSLARSTNTFY.